What follows is one TCR beta chain and its context. This record comes from a study of blood T cells in healthy people across ages. A sample-barcoded 5' primer and a J-beta primer mix were used in a second PCR of roughly 7 to 12 cycles. A template-switch adaptor that had 12 random nucleotides put a tag on each cDNA molecule. TCRdb independently ran MiXCR on the 5' RACE reads; one entry per CDR3 protein. Here the sample spans about 970,000 distinct CDR3 sequences, around 54% being singletons. The CDR3 extends over 15 amino acids. V lost 3 bases and J lost 4, with 10 bases in between. This clonotype was obtained from a woman in her sixties in good health. The material sequenced was blood. The chain couples TRBV12-3 or TRBV12-4 to TRBJ2-6; perhaps TRBD1 as D (6 bases). CDR3 loop: CASSFRTAGANVLTF. DNA of the CDR3: TGTGCCAGCAGTTTTAGGACAGCCGGGGCCAACGTCCTGACTTTC.